The entry below gives a single TCR beta chain sequence along with its context. Its antigen is still unknown. The CDR3 sequence is 14 residues long. CDR1 and CDR2 from the germline V gene are ENHRY and SYGVKD. V lost 6 bases and J lost 0, with 11 bases in between. The source of the sample is a study of cytomegalovirus exposure and HLA in healthy donors. Study overall: Earlier, 150 million to 200 million T cells were analyzed, and some 120 million unique TCR beta sequences were found among them.

General study results and limits: An observed cluster of highly shared sequence variants was recorded as a likely sequencing artifact.

A multiplex PCR was run with 60 Vbeta primers and 13 Jbeta primers. The assay was immunoSEQ multiplex PCR, and TCRdb's table has in-frame clones only and misses some. This sample has 130,000 to 150,000 clones, with 65% to 80% found just once. Sampled while nominally healthy, donors likely had unrecorded immune exposures. The TCR sequence derives from a male donor in good health and CMV-seropositive. The rearrangement joins TRBV10-3 to TRBJ1-1; no firm D call. Input material: PBMCs. In DNA form, the CDR3 reads TGTGCCATCAGGGAGACGACACTGAACACTGAAGCTTTCTTT. It specifies CAIRETTLNTEAFF.